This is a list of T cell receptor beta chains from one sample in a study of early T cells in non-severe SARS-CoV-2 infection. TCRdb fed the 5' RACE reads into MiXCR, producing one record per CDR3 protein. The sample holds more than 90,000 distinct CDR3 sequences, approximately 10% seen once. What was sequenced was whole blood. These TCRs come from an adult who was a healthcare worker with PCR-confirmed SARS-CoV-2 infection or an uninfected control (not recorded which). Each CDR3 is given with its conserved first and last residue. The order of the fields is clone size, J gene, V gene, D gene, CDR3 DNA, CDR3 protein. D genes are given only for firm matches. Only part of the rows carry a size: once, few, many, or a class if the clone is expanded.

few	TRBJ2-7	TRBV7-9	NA	TGTGCCAGCAGCCCGATGGGATCGTACGAGCAGTACTTC	CASSPMGSYEQYF
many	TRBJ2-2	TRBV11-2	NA	TGTGCCAGCCGTGCGGAGGTCACCGGGGAGCTGTTTTTT	CASRAEVTGELFF
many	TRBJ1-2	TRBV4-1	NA	TGCGCCAGCAGCCAAGGACAGCCGTACTATGGCTACACCTTC	CASSQGQPYYGYTF
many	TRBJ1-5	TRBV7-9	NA	TGTGCCAGCAGCCCAAGAGGAGGGAGCAATCAGCCCCAGCATTTT	CASSPRGGSNQPQHF
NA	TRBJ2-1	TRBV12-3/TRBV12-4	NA	TGTGCCAGCAGTTTAGCTTCGGCCCACAATGAGCAGTTCTTC	CASSLASAHNEQFF
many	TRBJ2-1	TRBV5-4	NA	TGTGCCAGCAGCTTAGGACCGGCCCTTCGTGAGAATGAGCAGTTCTTC	CASSLGPALRENEQFF
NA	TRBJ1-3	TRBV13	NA	TGTGCCAGCAGGCCTAATGCTGGAAACACCATATATTTT	CASRPNAGNTIYF
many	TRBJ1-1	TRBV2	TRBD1	TGTGCCAGCACCAGGGACAGCGGGTACACTGAAGCTTTCTTT	CASTRDSGYTEAFF
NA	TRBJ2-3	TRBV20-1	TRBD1	TGCAGTGCTAGTCCCGGGACAGGTCTTGGTTGGGATACGCAGTATTTT	CSASPGTGLGWDTQYF
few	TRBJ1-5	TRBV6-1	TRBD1	TGTGCCAGCAGGGGTACAGGGGGCAGTAGCAATCAGCCCCAGCATTTT	CASRGTGGSSNQPQHF
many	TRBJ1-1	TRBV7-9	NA	TGTGCCAGCAGCAGGGACGGAGTGAACACTGAAGCTTTCTTT	CASSRDGVNTEAFF
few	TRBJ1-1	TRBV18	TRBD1	TGTGCCAGCTCACCAAATACAGGGGGCACTGAAGCTTTCTTT	CASSPNTGGTEAFF
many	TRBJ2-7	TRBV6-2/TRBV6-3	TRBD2	TGTGCCAGCAGTTACCTGGGACTAGCGGGAGACGAGCAGTACTTC	CASSYLGLAGDEQYF
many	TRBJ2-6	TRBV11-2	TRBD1	TGTGCCAGCAGTTTTGGGGGACAGGCAGTATTATCTGGGGCCAACGTCCTGACTTTC	CASSFGGQAVLSGANVLTF
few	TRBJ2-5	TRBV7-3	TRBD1	TGTGCCAGCAGCGCGCGGACAGGGGATGGGACCCAGTACTTC	CASSARTGDGTQYF
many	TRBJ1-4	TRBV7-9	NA	TGTGCCCACCAGGACGAGGATGAAAAACTGTTTTTT	CAHQDEDEKLFF
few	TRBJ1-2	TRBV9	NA	TGTGCCAGCAGCGTAGCCCCGGTCGCCGATGGCTACACCTTC	CASSVAPVADGYTF
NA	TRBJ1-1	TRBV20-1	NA	TGCAGTGCTTCACTGGGCAGGGCGAACACTGAAGCTTTCTTT	CSASLGRANTEAFF
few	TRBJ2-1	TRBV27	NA	TGTGCCAGCAGTTGGGAGGGGGGCTACAATGAGCAGTTCTTC	CASSWEGGYNEQFF
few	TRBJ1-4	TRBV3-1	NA	TGTGCCAGCAGCCCAAGGGACAAACCAACTAATGAAAAACTGTTTTTT	CASSPRDKPTNEKLFF
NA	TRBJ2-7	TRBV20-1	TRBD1	TGCAGTGCTAGAGATTATGCAGGGGGCGTTGGATACGAGCAGTACTTC	CSARDYAGGVGYEQYF
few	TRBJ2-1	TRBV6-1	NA	TGTGCCAGCAATTTTCTAACCCTGAGCTCCTACAATGAGCAGTTCTTC	CASNFLTLSSYNEQFF
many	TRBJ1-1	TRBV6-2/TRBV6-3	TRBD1	TGTGCCAGCAGTACCATCTGGACAGGGGGGGAAGCTTTCTTT	CASSTIWTGGEAFF
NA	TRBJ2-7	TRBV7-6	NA	TGTGCCAGCAGCTCCTATCCGCCGGGGACACGTGGAAAAGGCTACGAGCAGTACTTC	CASSSYPPGTRGKGYEQYF
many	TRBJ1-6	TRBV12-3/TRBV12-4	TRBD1	TGTGCCAGCAGACCAGCACAGGGGGCAGGTTCACCCCTCCACTTT	CASRPAQGAGSPLHF
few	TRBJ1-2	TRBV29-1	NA	TGCAGCGTTGAGGCAGGGGTCGGCTATGGCTACACCTTC	CSVEAGVGYGYTF
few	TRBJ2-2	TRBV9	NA	TGTGCCAGCAGCGTATGGGAAAACACCGGGGAGCTGTTTTTT	CASSVWENTGELFF
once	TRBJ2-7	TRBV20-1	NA	TGCAGTGCTAGCGGTGACCGAGACGAGCAGTACTTC	CSASGDRDEQYF
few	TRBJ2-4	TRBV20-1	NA	TGCAGTGCTAGAGGGTCCCTAGCAGTTTTTACCAAAAACATTCAGTACTTC	CSARGSLAVFTKNIQYF
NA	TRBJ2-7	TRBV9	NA	TGTGCCAGCAGCGCCGAGAGGTCCGGAAACGAGCAGTACTTC	CASSAERSGNEQYF
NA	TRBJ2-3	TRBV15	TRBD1	TGTGCCACCAGCAGGGCCCCCGGTTCGGTGGGGACAGGGGGCACAGATACGCAGTATTTT	CATSRAPGSVGTGGTDTQYF
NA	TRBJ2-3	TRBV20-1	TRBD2	TGCAGTGCTAGAGATGAGGAGCGGGGGACAGATACGCAGTATTTT	CSARDEERGTDTQYF
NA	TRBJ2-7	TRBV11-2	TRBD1	TGTGCCAGCAGCTTCGGGACAGATACCTACGAGCAGTACTTC	CASSFGTDTYEQYF
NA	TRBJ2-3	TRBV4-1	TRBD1	TGCGCCAGCAGGTTAGGGACAGGGGAAGATACGCAGTATTTT	CASRLGTGEDTQYF
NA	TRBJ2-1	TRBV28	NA	TGTGCCAGCAGTTTTTATCTGGCCTACGACTTC	CASSFYLAYDF
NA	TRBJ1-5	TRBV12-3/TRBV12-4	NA	TGTGCCAGCAGTTTAGGGCATACTAGCAATCAGCCCCAGCATTTT	CASSLGHTSNQPQHF
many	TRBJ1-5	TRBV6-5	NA	TGTGCCAGCAGTCCGACAGTAAATACCAGCCCCCAGCATTTT	CASSPTVNTSPQHF
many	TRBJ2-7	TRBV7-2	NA	TGTGCCAGCAGCACCCGACAGGAAACCTACGAGCAGTACTTC	CASSTRQETYEQYF
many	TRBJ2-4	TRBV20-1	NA	TGCAGTGCTAGCCAGACCCAAGCCAAAAACATTCAGTACTTC	CSASQTQAKNIQYF
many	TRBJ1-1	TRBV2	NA	TGTGCCAGCAATCCCGCAGGGAAAGGTACTGAAGCTTTCTTT	CASNPAGKGTEAFF
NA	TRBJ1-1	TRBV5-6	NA	TGTGCCAGCAGCTTATCAGGGAGATGGACTGAAGCTTTCTTT	CASSLSGRWTEAFF
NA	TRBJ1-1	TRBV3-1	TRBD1	TGTGCCAGCAGCCAATTGGGACAGGTGAACACTGAAGCTTTCTTT	CASSQLGQVNTEAFF
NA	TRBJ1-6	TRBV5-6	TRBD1	TGTGCCAGCAGACACCTTACAGGGGGCGCAGAGTCACCCCTCCACTTT	CASRHLTGGAESPLHF